This TCR beta chain was sequenced in a study of response to subunit inactivated influenza vaccine. Study-level points and caveats: Authors suggested few new T cells are recruited by each seasonal influenza vaccination.

A few counts support this clonotype. No antigen is known for it. V lost 1 base and J lost 11; bases outside the gene matches: 17. From germline, CDR1 is MGHRA and CDR2 YSYEKL. The CDR3 runs to 17 residues. TCRdb reanalysed the RT-PCR reads using MiXCR and keeps one entry per CDR3 protein. The sample carries roughly 700,000 distinct CDR3 sequences, approximately 15% recorded once. The material sequenced was PBMCs from blood, taken 14 days before vaccination. The rearrangement links TRBV4-1 to TRBJ2-5; 9 positions match TRBD1. The source is a man between 50 and 59 years old who received an inactivated influenza vaccine. In nucleotides, the CDR3 is TGCGCCAGCAGCCAAGTTAAAGGACAGGGGACCTCCCACTCTCAGTACTTC. Amino acids: CASSQVKGQGTSHSQYF.